This T cell receptor (beta chain) was retrieved from a study of cytomegalovirus exposure and HLA in healthy donors. Study summary: About 85 million unique TCRs from HLA-typed donors were held in an early release of data.

Germline V lookup: CDR1 ENHRY, CDR2 SYGVKD. The V end was cut by 0 bases, the J end by 3 bases, with 16 bases between. This CDR3 comprises 17 residues. It was with 60 Vbeta and 13 Jbeta primers that the PCR ran. Assay used: immunoSEQ multiplex PCR; TCRdb lists only in-frame clones, some missing. The top ten clones hold over 15% of a sample with 100,000 to 150,000 clones, less than 90% of them seen once. V and J are TRBV10-3 and TRBJ2-3; D perhaps matches TRBD2 (5 bases). The source of this sequence is a man between 18 and 29 years old in good health and CMV-seropositive. Source material: PBMCs. CDR3 residues: CAISESVNFGDTDTQYF. The CDR3 DNA follows: TGTGCCATCAGTGAGTCCGTGAATTTCGGGGATACAGATACGCAGTATTTT.